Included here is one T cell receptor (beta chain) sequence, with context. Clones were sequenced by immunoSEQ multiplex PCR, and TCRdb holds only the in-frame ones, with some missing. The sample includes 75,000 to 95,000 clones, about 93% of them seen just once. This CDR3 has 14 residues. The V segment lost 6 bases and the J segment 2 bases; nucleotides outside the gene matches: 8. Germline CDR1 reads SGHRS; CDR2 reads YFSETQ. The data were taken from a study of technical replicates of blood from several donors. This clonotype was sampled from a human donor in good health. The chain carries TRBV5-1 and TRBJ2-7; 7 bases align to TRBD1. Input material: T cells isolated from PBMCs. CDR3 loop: CASTPRDSTYEQYF. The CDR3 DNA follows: TGCGCCAGCACACCACGGGACAGTACCTACGAGCAGTACTTC.